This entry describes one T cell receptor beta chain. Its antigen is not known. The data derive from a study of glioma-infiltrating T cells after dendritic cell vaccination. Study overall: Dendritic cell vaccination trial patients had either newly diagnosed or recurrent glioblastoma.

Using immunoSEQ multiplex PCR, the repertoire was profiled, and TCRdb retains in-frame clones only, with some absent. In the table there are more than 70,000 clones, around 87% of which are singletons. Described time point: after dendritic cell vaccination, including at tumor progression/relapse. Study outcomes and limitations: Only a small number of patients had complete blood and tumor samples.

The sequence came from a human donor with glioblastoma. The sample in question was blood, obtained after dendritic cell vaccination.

The CDR3 spells CASSLSGSSYNEQFF. For the CDR3, the DNA is TGTGCCAGCAGCTTAAGTGGGAGCTCCTACAATGAGCAGTTCTTC. The V and J genes are TRBV7-3 and TRBJ2-1, with D possibly matching TRBD2 (5 bases). CDR1 SGHTA and CDR2 FQGTGA come from the germline V gene. V was pared by 1 base and J by 0 bases, with 7 bases between. CDR3 length: 15 residues.